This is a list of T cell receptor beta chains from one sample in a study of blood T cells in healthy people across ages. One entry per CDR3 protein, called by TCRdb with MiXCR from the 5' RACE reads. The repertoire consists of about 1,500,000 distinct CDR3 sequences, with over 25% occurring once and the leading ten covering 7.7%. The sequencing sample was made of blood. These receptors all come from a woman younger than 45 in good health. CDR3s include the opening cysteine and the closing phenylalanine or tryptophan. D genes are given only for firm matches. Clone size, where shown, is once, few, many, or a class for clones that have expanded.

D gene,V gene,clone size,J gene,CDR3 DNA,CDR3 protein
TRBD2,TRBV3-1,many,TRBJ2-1,TGTGCCAGCAGCCATTCGGCTAGCGGTAGTGAGCAGTTCTTC,CASSHSASGSEQFF
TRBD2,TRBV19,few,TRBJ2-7,TGTGCCAGTAGTTCCGGGACTAGCGGGAGTCTCGAGCAGTACTTC,CASSSGTSGSLEQYF
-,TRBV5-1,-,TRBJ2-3,TGCGCCAGCAGCGTGGACCCGGGCGCATCAGATACGCGGTATTTT,CASSVDPGASDTRYF
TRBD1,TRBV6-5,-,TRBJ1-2,TGTGCCAGCTGTAATACAGGGGATATCTATGGCTACACCTTC,CASCNTGDIYGYTF
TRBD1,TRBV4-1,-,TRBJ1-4,TGCGCCAGCAGCCAAGCAACAGACAGGGGTAATGAAAAACTGTTTTTT,CASSQATDRGNEKLFF
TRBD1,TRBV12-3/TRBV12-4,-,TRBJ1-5,TGTGCCAGCAGTCTTCAAACGAGGACAGGGGAAAATCAGCCCCAGCATTTT,CASSLQTRTGENQPQHF
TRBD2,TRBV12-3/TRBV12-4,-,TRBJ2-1,TGTGCCAGCAGTCGACTAGCGGAGAAACCCTACAATGAGCAGTTCTTC,CASSRLAEKPYNEQFF
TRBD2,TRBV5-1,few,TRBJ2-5,TGCGCCAGCAGCTCTGGTGGGACTAGCAGGGAGACCCAGTACTTC,CASSSGGTSRETQYF
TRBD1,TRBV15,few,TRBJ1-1,TGTGCCACCAGCAGAGATCCGGGACAGGCTTATGAAGCTTTCTTT,CATSRDPGQAYEAFF
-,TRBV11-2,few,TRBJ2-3,TGTGCCAGCAGCCTTCTTAAGGAGGAGCAGTATTTT,CASSLLKEEQYF
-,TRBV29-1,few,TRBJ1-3,TGCAGCGTTGTATTTGGGACTGGAAACACCATATATTTT,CSVVFGTGNTIYF
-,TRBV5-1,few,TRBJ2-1,TGCGCCAGCAGCTTGGTTTTGGGGGAAGTAGGGAATGAGCAGTTCTTC,CASSLVLGEVGNEQFF
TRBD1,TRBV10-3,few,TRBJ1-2,TGTGCCATCAGTGAGTCGGGGGACAGTCACGGCTACACCTTC,CAISESGDSHGYTF
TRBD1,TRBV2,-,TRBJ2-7,TGTGCCAGCAGCGCGCTTGGGACAGATAACTACGAGCAGTACTTC,CASSALGTDNYEQYF
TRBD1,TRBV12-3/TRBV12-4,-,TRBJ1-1,TGTGCCAGCCACAGGGGGCCCGGCACTGAAGCTTTCTTT,CASHRGPGTEAFF
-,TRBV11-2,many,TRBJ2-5,TGTGCCAGCAGCTTAGAGCCCCTTAAGACCCAGTACTTC,CASSLEPLKTQYF
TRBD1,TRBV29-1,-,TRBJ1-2,TGCAGCGTTGTCATGCGTAAGGGGGCCCACTATGGCTACACCTTC,CSVVMRKGAHYGYTF
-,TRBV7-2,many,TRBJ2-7,TGTGCCAGCAGCCAGGCCCCCACAGGGAGCGAGCAGTACTTC,CASSQAPTGSEQYF
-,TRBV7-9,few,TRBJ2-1,TGTGCCAGCAGCTTTCGGAAAAATGAGCAGTTCTTC,CASSFRKNEQFF
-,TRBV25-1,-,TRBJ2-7,TGTGCCAGCAGACAGCGCCTTGACTACGAGCAGTACTTC,CASRQRLDYEQYF
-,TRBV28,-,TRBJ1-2,TGTGCCAGCAGTTTCGGCATCAACTATGGCTACACCTTC,CASSFGINYGYTF
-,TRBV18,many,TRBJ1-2,TGTGCCAGCTCACCGATCCCTCAGTTTGATAACTATGGCTACACCTTC,CASSPIPQFDNYGYTF
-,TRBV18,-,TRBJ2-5,TGTGCCAGCTCACCCTGGACAGTCCAACAAGAGACCCAGTACTTC,CASSPWTVQQETQYF
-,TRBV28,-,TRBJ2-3,TGTGCCAGCCATGAAAGAGATACGCAGTATTTT,CASHERDTQYF
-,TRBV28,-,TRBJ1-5,TGTGCCAGCTTTGAGGGACCATGGCAGCCCCAGCATTTT,CASFEGPWQPQHF
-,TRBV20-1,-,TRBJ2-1,TGCAGTGCGAACCGGATTGCGGGTCCGTGGAATGAGCAGTTCTTC,CSANRIAGPWNEQFF
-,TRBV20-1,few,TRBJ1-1,TGCAGTGCTAGAGATCTTAGTTTTGGGCCATCTGAAGCTTTCTTT,CSARDLSFGPSEAFF
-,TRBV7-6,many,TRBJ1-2,TGTGCCAGCAGCTTAGCGTCAGGGATAGGCGGCTACACCTTC,CASSLASGIGGYTF
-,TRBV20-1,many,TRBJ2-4,TGCAGTGCTAGAGCGCTCCGCTTGCGCGACAAAAACATTCAGTACTTC,CSARALRLRDKNIQYF
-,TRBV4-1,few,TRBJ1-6,TGCGCCAGCAGCCAAGATTGGCCACCCCTCCACTTT,CASSQDWPPLHF
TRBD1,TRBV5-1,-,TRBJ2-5,TGCACCAGCAGCAACAGGGGGCAAGAGACCCAGTACTTC,CTSSNRGQETQYF
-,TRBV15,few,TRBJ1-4,TGTGCCACCAGCGAGATAGGAGGTTGGAATGAAAAACTGTTTTTT,CATSEIGGWNEKLFF
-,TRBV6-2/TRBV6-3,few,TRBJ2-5,TGTGCCAGCATGGGGACGAACGGAGAGACCCAGTACTTC,CASMGTNGETQYF
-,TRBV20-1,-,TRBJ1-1,TGCAGTGCTAGAGATCTCATGAGAGGGGACACTGAAGCTTTCTTT,CSARDLMRGDTEAFF
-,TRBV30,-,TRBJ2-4,TGTGCCTGGAGTGTCGGTTCAGCCAAAAACATTCAGTACTTC,CAWSVGSAKNIQYF
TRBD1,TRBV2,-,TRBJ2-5,TGTGCCAGCAAAGGGGGACAGCTTCAAGAGACCCAGTACTTC,CASKGGQLQETQYF
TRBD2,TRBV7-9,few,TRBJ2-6,TGTGCCAGCAGCTTAGGAAGCGGGAGAGATGGGGCCAACGTCCTGACTTTC,CASSLGSGRDGANVLTF
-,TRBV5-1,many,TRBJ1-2,TGTGCCAGCAGCTTAGGGGGGGAAGGCTACACCTTC,CASSLGGEGYTF
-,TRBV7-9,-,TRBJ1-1,TGTGCCAGCATCCAAATCGCGGGGAACACTGAAGCTTTCTTT,CASIQIAGNTEAFF
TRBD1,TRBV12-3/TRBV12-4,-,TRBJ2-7,TGTGCCAGCACCGCGGGACAGGGGAGCGACGAGCAGTACTTC,CASTAGQGSDEQYF
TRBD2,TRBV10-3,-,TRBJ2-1,TGTGCCATCAGTGATAGGACTAGCCTCGACAATGAGCAGTTCTTC,CAISDRTSLDNEQFF
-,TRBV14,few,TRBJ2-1,TGTGCCAGCAGCCACCTACAGGGTAGGGGAAAGGTTGAGCAGTTCTTC,CASSHLQGRGKVEQFF
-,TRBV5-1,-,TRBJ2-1,TGCGCCAGCACCCTGGAGGACTCGCCCACCCATGAGCAGTTCTTC,CASTLEDSPTHEQFF
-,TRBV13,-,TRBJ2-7,TGTGCCAGCAGCGGTGAAGGGTCCTACGAGCAGTACTTC,CASSGEGSYEQYF
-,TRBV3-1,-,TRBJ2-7,TGTGCCAGCAGCCAGTTTGTGGTTATCGGAACCTACGAGCAGTACTTC,CASSQFVVIGTYEQYF
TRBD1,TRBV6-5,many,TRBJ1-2,TGTGCCAGCAGTGACGACAGGGGACCTAACTATGGCTACACCTTC,CASSDDRGPNYGYTF
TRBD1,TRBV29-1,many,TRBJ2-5,TGCAGCGTTCAATCGGGACAGGGTGGAGAGACCCAGTACTTC,CSVQSGQGGETQYF
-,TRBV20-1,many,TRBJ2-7,TGCAGTGCTAGGACGAAGCCCGACTACGAGCAGTACTTC,CSARTKPDYEQYF
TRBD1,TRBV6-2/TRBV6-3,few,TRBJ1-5,TGTGCCAGCGTGTCCAGGGACAGGTATCAGCCCCAGCATTTT,CASVSRDRYQPQHF
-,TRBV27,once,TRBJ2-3,TGTGCCAGCAGTTTATGGCCTGAGGATACGCAGTATTTT,CASSLWPEDTQYF
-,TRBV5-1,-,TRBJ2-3,TGCGCCAGCAGCTTGGGAGTGGGGTCGCAGTATTTT,CASSLGVGSQYF
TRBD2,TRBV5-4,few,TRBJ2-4,TGTGCTTGGGAACGGGCTAGCGGGAGAGGACAAAACATTCAGTACTTC,CAWERASGRGQNIQYF
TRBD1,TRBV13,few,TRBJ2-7,TGTGCCAGCAGCCTCCGGGACAGGGACGAGCAGTACTTC,CASSLRDRDEQYF
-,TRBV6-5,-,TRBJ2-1,TGTGCCAGCAGTTACTCGATGCCGGGAATTACCTCCTACAATGAGCAGTTCTTC,CASSYSMPGITSYNEQFF
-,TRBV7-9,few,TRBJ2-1,TGTGCCAGCAGCCCCCGAGGCATGACTCGAGGGGTCTACAATGAGCAGTTCTTC,CASSPRGMTRGVYNEQFF
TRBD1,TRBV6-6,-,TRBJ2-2,TGTGCCAGAACAGGGGCGCCGAACACCGGGGAGCTGTTTTTT,CARTGAPNTGELFF
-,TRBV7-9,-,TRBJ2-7,TGTGCCAGCAGACCACGGAGACGGAGCTCCTACGAGCAGTACTTC,CASRPRRRSSYEQYF
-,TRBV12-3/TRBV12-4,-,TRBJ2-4,TGTGCCAGCAGTTTAGCGGTGCTACTAGCCAAAAACATTCAGTACTTC,CASSLAVLLAKNIQYF
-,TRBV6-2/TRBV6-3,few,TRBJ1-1,TGTGCCAGCAGTTACGCGGCAGCCAACACTGAAGCTTTCTTT,CASSYAAANTEAFF